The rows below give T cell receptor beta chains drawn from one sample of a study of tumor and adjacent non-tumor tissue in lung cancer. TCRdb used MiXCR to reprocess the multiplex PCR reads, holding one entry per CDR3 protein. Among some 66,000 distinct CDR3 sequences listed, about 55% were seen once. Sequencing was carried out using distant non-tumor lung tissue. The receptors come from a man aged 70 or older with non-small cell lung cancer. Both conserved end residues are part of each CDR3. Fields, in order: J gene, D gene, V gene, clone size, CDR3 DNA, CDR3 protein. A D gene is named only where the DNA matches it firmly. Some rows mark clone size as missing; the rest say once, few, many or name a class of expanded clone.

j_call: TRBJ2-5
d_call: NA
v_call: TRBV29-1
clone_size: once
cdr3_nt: TGCAGTGATTACGGTGGAGCGAGGACCCAGTACTTC
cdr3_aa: CSDYGGARTQYF

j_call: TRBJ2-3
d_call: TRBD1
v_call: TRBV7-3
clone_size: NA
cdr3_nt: TGTGCCAGCAGCTCCATAAGCCCGACAGGGAGTACAGATACGCAGTATTTT
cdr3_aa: CASSSISPTGSTDTQYF

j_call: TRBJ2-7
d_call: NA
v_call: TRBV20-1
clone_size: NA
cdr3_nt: TGCAGTGCCCAAGCCCTGACGGGCTGGCCGTGTCAGTACTTC
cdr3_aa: CSAQALTGWPCQYF

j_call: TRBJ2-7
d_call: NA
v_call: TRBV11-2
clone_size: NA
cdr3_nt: TGTGCCAGCGGCTGGGGCTGTTCCTACGAGCAGTACTTC
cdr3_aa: CASGWGCSYEQYF

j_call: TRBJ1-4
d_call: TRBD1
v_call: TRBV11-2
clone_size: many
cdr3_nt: TGTGCCAGCAGCACACCCCAGGGGGCTAGAATCTTAAATGAAAAACTGTTTTTT
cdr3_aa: CASSTPQGARILNEKLFF

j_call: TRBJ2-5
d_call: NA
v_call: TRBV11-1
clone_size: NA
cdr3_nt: TGTGCCAGCACCCGGGGTGATACACGAGAGACCCAGTACTTT
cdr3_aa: CASTRGDTRETQYF

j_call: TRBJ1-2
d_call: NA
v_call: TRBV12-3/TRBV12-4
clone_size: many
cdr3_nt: TGTGCCAGCAGTCACGACGGGGTCTATGGCTACACCTTC
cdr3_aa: CASSHDGVYGYTF

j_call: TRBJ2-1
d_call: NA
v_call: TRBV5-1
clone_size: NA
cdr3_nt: TGCGCCAGCAGCTTGGTTACTTGGAATGAGCAGTTCTTC
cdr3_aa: CASSLVTWNEQFF

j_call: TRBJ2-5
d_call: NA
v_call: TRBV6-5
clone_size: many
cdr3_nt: TGTGCCAGCAGTTTAATTCCGGGACAAGGGAGAGAGACCCAGTACTTC
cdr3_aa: CASSLIPGQGRETQYF

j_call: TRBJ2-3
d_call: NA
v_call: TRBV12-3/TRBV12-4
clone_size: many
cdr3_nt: TGTGCCAGCAGTTTCCAAGATACGCAGTATTTT
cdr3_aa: CASSFQDTQYF

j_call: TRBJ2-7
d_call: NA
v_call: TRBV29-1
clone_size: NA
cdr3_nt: TGCAGCGGATGCCTGTCAGGGGAGTGCTACGAGCAGTACTTC
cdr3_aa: CSGCLSGECYEQYF

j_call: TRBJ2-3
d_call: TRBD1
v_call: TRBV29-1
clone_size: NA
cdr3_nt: TGCAGCGTTGATCTGGACAGGGTGGGCGCAGATACGCAGTATTTT
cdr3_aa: CSVDLDRVGADTQYF

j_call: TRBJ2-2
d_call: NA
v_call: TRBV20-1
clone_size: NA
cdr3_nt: TGCAGTGCTAGAAGGGTGGAGGAGCTGTTTTTT
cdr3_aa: CSARRVEELFF

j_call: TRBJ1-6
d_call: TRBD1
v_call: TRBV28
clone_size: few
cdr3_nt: TGTGCCAGCAGTGATCCGGGACAGGGCGATAATTCACCCCTCCACTTT
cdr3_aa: CASSDPGQGDNSPLHF

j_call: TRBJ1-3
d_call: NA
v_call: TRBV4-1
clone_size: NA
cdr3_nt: TGCGCCAGCAGACGCACCGGGACTCTAAACACCATATATTTT
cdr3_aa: CASRRTGTLNTIYF

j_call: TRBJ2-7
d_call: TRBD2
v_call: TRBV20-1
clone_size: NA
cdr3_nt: TGCAGTGCTCCAGGGACTAGCCGAATCTACGAGCAGTACTTC
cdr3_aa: CSAPGTSRIYEQYF

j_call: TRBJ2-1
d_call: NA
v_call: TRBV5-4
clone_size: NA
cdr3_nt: TGTGGCAGCAGCCTGGGGCAGACCAATGAGCAGTTCTTC
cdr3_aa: CGSSLGQTNEQFF

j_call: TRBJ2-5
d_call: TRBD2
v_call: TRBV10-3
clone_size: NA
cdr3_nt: TGTGCCATCGTTAACCAAGTAACTAGCGGGGGCCAAGAGACCCATTACTTC
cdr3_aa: CAIVNQVTSGGQETHYF

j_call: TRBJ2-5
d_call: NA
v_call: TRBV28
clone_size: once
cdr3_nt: TGTGCCAGCAGTCTACGAGAGATAGGGATGGGGACCCAGTACTTC
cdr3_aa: CASSLREIGMGTQYF

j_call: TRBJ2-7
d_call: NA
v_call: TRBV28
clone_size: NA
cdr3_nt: TGTGCCAGCACGGGGGCAGGCGGCAAGCAGTACTTC
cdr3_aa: CASTGAGGKQYF

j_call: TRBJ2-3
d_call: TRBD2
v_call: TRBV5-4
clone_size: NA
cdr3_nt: TGTGTAAGCAGCTTGGAAGCGCGGGGGACTTCAGATACGCAGTATTTT
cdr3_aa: CVSSLEARGTSDTQYF

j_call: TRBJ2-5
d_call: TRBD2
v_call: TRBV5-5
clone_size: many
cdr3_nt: TGTGCCAGCAGCTTGGAGGGGACTAGCATGGAGACCCAGTACTTC
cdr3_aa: CASSLEGTSMETQYF

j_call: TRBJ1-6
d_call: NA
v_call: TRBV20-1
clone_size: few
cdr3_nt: TGCAGTGCAACCCGCGGGGGGTATTCACCCCTCCACTTT
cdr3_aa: CSATRGGYSPLHF

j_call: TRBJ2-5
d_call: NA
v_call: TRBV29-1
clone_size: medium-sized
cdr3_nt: TGCAGCGTTGAGCTCATTCAAGGGGGGCGGGAGACCCAGTACTTC
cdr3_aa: CSVELIQGGRETQYF

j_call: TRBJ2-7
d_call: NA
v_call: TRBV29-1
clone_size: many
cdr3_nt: TGCAGCGTTGAAAGGGGCGACTACGAGCAGTACTTC
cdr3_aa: CSVERGDYEQYF

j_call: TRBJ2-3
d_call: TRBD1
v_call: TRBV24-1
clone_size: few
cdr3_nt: TGTGCCACCAGTGATTTTGGCAGGGGGACAGATACGCAGTATTTT
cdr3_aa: CATSDFGRGTDTQYF

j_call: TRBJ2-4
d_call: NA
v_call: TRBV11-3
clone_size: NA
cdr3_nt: TGTGCCAGGAGCTCCAACGGCGGGTTAGCCAAAAACATTCAGTACTTC
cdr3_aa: CARSSNGGLAKNIQYF

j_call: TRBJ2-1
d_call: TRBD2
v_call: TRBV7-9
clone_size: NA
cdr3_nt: TGTGCCAGCAGCTCCCGGGCTAGCGGGAGTTGGCTATCTTACAATGAGCAGTTCTTC
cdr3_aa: CASSSRASGSWLSYNEQFF

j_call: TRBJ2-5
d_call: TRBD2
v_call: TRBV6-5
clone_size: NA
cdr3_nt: TGTGCCAACGGGAGGGAGGTTTTAGACGAGACCCAGTACTTT
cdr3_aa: CANGREVLDETQYF

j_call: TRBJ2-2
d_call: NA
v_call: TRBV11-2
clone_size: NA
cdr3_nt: TGTGCCAACAGCTCAACACGTTTTCTAGGGGGGGAGGCGGATCTGTTTTTT
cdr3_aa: CANSSTRFLGGEADLFF

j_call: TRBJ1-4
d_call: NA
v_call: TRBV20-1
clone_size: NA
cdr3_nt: TGCAGTGCTACCCCCTCCCGGCTTGCAACTAATGAAAAACTGTTTTTT
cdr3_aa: CSATPSRLATNEKLFF

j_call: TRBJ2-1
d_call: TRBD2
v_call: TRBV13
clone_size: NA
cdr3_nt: TGTGCTAGCAGCCGAGGACTAGCGGGAATTTCCTATGAGCAGTTCTTC
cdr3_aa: CASSRGLAGISYEQFF

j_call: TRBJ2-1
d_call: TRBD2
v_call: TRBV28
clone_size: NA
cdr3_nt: TGTGCCAGTAGAGTTTTAGCGGGATCGTTAATTGAGCAGTTCTTC
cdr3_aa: CASRVLAGSLIEQFF

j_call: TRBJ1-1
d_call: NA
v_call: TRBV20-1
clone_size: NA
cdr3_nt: TGCAGTGCTGGAAGGGGGTGTTTAACTGAAGCTTTCTTT
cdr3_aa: CSAGRGCLTEAFF

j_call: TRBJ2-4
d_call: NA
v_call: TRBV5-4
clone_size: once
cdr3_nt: TGTGCCAGCAGCGATTATACCGAGCCAATCATTCAGTACTTC
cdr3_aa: CASSDYTEPIIQYF

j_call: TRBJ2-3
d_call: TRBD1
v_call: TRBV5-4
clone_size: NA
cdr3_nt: TGTGCCTGCAGCAAGGGACAGAACACAGATATGCAGTATTTT
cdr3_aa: CACSKGQNTDMQYF

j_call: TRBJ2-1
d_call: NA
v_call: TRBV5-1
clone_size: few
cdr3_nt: TGCGCCAGCAGCTTGGATGGCCGACCCAGCTCCTACAATGAGCAGTTCTTC
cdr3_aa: CASSLDGRPSSYNEQFF

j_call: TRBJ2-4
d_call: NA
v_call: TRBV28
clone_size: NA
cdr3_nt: TGTGCCAGCAGTTTTATATGGGTGAACATTCAGTACTTC
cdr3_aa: CASSFIWVNIQYF

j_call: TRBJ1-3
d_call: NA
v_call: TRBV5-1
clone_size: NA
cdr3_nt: TGCGCCAGCAGCTTGTTAAGCGGGAGTGGAAACACCATATATTTT
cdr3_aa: CASSLLSGSGNTIYF

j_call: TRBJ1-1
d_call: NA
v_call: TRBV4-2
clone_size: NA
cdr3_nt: TGTGCCAGCAGCTATGGCGGGAACACTGAAGCTTTCTTT
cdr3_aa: CASSYGGNTEAFF

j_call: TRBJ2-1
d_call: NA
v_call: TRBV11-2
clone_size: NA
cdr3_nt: TGTGCCAGCAGCCGACTAGGACTAACTTCCTACATTGAGCAGTTCTTC
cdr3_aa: CASSRLGLTSYIEQFF

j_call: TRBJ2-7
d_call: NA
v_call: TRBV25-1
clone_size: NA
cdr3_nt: TGTGCCAGCATAAGAGAGAAAGAGCAGTACTTC
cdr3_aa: CASIREKEQYF

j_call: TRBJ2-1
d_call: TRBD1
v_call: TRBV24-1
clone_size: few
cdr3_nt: TGTGCCACCAGTGACCCGACAGGGGTGATCAATGAGCAGTTCTTC
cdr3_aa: CATSDPTGVINEQFF

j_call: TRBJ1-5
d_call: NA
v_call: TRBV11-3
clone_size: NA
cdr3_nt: TGTGCCAACAGCTTAGAGGGAAGGGAGCCCGAATCAGCCCAGCATTTT
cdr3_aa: CANSLEGREPESAQHF

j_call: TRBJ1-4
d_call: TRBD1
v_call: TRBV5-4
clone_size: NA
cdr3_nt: TGTGCCAACAGCTCAAACAGGGGACTTAATGGAAAACTGTTTTTT
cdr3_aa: CANSSNRGLNGKLFF

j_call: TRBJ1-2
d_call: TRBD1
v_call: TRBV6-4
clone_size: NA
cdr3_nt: TGTGCCAGGAGTCCCGGGACAGGGGACTCTAGCTATGGCTACACCTTC
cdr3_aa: CARSPGTGDSSYGYTF

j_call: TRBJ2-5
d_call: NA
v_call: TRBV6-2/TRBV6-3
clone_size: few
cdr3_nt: TGTGCCAGCAGTAAGATAACAGGGGGGGGATTCCAAGAGACCCAGTACTTC
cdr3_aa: CASSKITGGGFQETQYF

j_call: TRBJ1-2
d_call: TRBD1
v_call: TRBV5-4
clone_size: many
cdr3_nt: TGTGCCAGCAGCTTGGAGGTGACAGGGACCCATGGCTACACCTTC
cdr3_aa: CASSLEVTGTHGYTF

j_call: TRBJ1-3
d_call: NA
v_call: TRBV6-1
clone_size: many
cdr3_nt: TGTGCCAGCCTTTTCGGAGGTGGAAACACCATATATTTT
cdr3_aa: CASLFGGGNTIYF

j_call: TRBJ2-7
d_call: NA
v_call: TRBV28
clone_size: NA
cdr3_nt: TGTGCCAGCATCTCACAGGGTGGTGGCTACGAGCAGTACTTC
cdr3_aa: CASISQGGGYEQYF

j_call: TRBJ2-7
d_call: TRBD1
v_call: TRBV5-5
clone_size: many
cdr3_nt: TGTGCCTGCAAAACCGGGACAGCCACTACGCAGCAGTACTTC
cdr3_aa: CACKTGTATTQQYF

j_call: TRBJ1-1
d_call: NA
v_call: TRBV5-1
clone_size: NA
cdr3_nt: TGCGCCAGCAGCTTGCGGGGAAATATGGGGGATACTGAAGCTTTCTTT
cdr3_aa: CASSLRGNMGDTEAFF

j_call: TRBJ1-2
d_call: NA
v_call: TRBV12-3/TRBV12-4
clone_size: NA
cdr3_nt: TGTGCCAGCAGTTTGGCGACGGACAGCCCCCACTACACCTTC
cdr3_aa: CASSLATDSPHYTF

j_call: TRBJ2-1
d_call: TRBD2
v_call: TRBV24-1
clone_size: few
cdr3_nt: TGTGCCACCTGTAGCATTTGGCGGGGGGCAGCGGGGTACAATGAGCAGTTCTTC
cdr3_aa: CATCSIWRGAAGYNEQFF

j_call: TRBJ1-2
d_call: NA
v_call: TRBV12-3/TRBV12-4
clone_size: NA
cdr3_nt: TGTGCCAGCAATCCTGAGGCACAGGGAACCACGAACTATGGCTACACCTTC
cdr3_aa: CASNPEAQGTTNYGYTF